This T cell receptor beta chain appears in the sequencing data of a study of shared clonotypes between healthy human individuals. The germline CDR1 and CDR2 sequences are SGHNT and YYREEE (reference sequence). This CDR3 is 15 amino acids long. V dropped 3 bases and J dropped 2; count of bases not matched to a gene: 7. TCRdb's copy holds only in-frame clones and misses some; the assay was immunoSEQ multiplex PCR. The top ten hold more than 0.45% of the sample, which has over a million clones, 75% to 85% seen once. A few counts support this clone. Every contributor of samples was a Caucasian grown-up residing in Nashville, Tennessee.

The sequenced material came from memory CD4+ T cells from PBMCs. Subset indicated: CD45RA-negative fraction. This receptor was identified in a man aged 18 to 35 in good health. Some clones in this sample may be carry-over from other donors' samples. The rearrangement uses TRBV5-4 and TRBJ2-7; 8 bases line up with TRBD1. The CDR3 DNA sequence: TGTGCCAGCAGCTCGCGAGAGACAGGGGCCTACGAGCAGTACTTC. As protein: CASSSRETGAYEQYF.